A selection of T cell receptor beta chains follows, all from one sample in a study of T-cell reconstitution after alpha-beta-depleted transplantation in children. TCRdb reanalysed the PCR reads using MiXCR and keeps one entry per CDR3 protein. The sample has 550,000 to 800,000 distinct CDR3 sequences; around 14% are singletons. Sequenced material: PBMCs, taken before TCRalphabeta/CD19-depleted stem cell transplant. Receptor source: a girl aged 2-10 years with congenital amegakaryocytic thrombocytopenia, due to receive a stem cell transplant. CDR3s include the opening cysteine and the closing phenylalanine or tryptophan. The D gene is left open where the match is weak. Clone size is shown for a subset of rows, as once, few, many or a class of expanded clone.

d_call,clone_size,v_call,j_call,cdr3_aa,cdr3_nt
-,many,TRBV5-1,TRBJ2-1,CASSLDLKRNEQFF,TGCGCCAGCAGCTTGGATTTAAAGAGGAATGAGCAGTTCTTC
-,many,TRBV29-1,TRBJ2-7,CSVFEGTYEQYF,TGCAGCGTTTTCGAGGGCACTTACGAGCAGTACTTC
-,many,TRBV20-1,TRBJ2-3,CSARDLSANILADTQYF,TGCAGTGCTAGAGATCTCTCAGCCAACATCCTCGCAGATACGCAGTATTTT
-,few,TRBV29-1,TRBJ1-2,CSVVAGVLDGYTF,TGCAGCGTTGTGGCAGGGGTATTGGATGGCTACACCTTC
-,-,TRBV4-1,TRBJ2-3,CASSPDTSTDTQYF,TGCGCCAGCAGCCCCGACACCTCCACAGATACGCAGTATTTT
-,many,TRBV20-1,TRBJ1-1,CSAKRGNTEAFF,TGCAGTGCTAAAAGGGGGAACACTGAAGCTTTCTTT
TRBD1,many,TRBV5-1,TRBJ2-5,CASRRTGVQETQYF,TGCGCCAGCAGACGGACAGGGGTACAAGAGACCCAGTACTTC
-,many,TRBV29-1,TRBJ2-2,CSVVPADTGELFF,TGCAGCGTTGTTCCGGCCGACACCGGGGAGCTGTTTTTT
TRBD2,few,TRBV19,TRBJ2-1,CASTTTGRRNEQFF,TGTGCCAGTACTACAACCGGGAGGAGGAATGAGCAGTTCTTC
TRBD2,many,TRBV20-1,TRBJ2-3,CSARNSGRETDTQYF,TGCAGTGCTAGAAATAGCGGGAGGGAAACAGATACGCAGTATTTT
-,many,TRBV7-8,TRBJ2-7,CASSNGDGISYEQYF,TGTGCCAGCAGCAATGGGGACGGAATCTCCTACGAGCAGTACTTC
-,few,TRBV30,TRBJ1-4,CAWSNSLGEKLFF,TGTGCCTGGAGTAACTCGCTGGGGGAAAAACTGTTTTTT
-,-,TRBV6-2/TRBV6-3,TRBJ2-5,CASNRDKQETQYF,TGTGCAAGCAACCGGGACAAGCAAGAGACCCAGTACTTC
TRBD1,many,TRBV12-3/TRBV12-4,TRBJ1-2,CASSMDRQGRTSGYTF,TGTGCCAGCAGTATGGACCGACAGGGAAGAACCTCTGGCTACACCTTC
-,many,TRBV5-1,TRBJ1-3,CASSLGVAASGNTIYF,TGCGCCAGCAGCTTGGGAGTCGCCGCCTCTGGAAACACCATATATTTT
TRBD2,many,TRBV20-1,TRBJ2-7,CSARSNRDYSYEQYF,TGCAGTGCTAGATCTAATAGGGACTACTCCTACGAGCAGTACTTC
TRBD2,-,TRBV20-1,TRBJ2-5,CSAPRLAGVETQYF,TGCAGTGCTCCCAGACTAGCGGGAGTTGAGACCCAGTACTTC